This T cell receptor beta chain was sequenced in a study of shared clonotypes between healthy human individuals. Repertoires were generated with immunoSEQ multiplex PCR, while TCRdb's copy carries only in-frame clones and drops some. The sample records 2,500,000 or so clones, 93% being singletons. Notes on the study in general: Large sequencing depth failed to make sorted-subset sequencing complete, rarefaction showed.

In this sample, this clone turned up once. Its specificity is not known. Trimming took 1 base from V and 3 from J; bases not matched to a gene: 15. From germline, CDR1 is MNHEY and CDR2 SMNVEV (reference sequence). The CDR3 loop spans 20 amino acids. Source material: naive CD4+ T cells from PBMCs. Subset indicated: CD45RA+ positively selected. This chain connects TRBV27 to TRBJ2-7; the match to TRBD2 covers 13 bases. The TCR sequence derives from a man between 18 and 35 years old in good health. Some clones in this sample may be carry-over from other donors' samples. The CDR3 loop reads CASSLLSPRTSGSPHYEQYF. The CDR3, as DNA: TGTGCCAGCAGTTTATTGTCCCCCAGGACTAGCGGGAGCCCTCACTACGAGCAGTACTTC.